The clone carrying this T cell receptor (beta chain) has just one count. This CDR3 is built from 15 residues. V was pared by 5 bases and J by 4 bases, with 9 bases of the junction left unmatched. Germline V gives CDR1 SGHAT, CDR2 FQNNGV. On cycle 4 day 1 and cycle 7 day 1, as well as at baseline, blood was sampled. This specimen belongs to a study of OX40 agonist ivuxolimab in advanced cancers. Across the whole study: Under the entry rules, prior anti-PD-1, anti-PD-L1 or anti-CTLA-4 therapy was allowed, and roughly 39% had some.

Using immunoSEQ multiplex PCR, the repertoire was profiled, and TCRdb retains in-frame clones only, with some absent. The top ten hold about 1.2% of the sample, which has roughly 110,000 clones, 91% seen once. This receptor was obtained from an adult with an advanced solid tumor such as melanoma, head and neck, liver or kidney cancer. Sequencing was performed on CD4+ or CD8+ T cells sorted from blood, taken in a trial of the OX40 agonist ivuxolimab. The chain uses TRBV11-2 and TRBJ1-2, with TRBD1 matching over 8 bases. CDR3 coding DNA: TGTGCCAGCAGCCGAGACAGGGGATCCTTCTATGGCTACACCTTC. It codes for CASSRDRGSFYGYTF.